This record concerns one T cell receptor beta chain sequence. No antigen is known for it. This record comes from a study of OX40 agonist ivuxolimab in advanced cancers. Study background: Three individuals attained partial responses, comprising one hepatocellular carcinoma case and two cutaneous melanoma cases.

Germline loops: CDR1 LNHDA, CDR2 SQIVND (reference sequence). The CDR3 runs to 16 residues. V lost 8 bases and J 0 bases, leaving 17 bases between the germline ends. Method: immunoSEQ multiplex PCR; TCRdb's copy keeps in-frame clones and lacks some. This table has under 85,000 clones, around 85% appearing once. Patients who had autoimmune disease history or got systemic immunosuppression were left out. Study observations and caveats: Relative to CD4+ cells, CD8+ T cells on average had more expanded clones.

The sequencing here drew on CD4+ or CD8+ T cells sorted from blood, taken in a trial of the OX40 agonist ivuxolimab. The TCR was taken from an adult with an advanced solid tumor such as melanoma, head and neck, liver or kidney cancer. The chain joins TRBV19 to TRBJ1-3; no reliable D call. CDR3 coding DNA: TGTGCCAGTGGAGGCAGGCCGATGAGCTCTGGAAACACCATATATTTT. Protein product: CASGGRPMSSGNTIYF.